Listed below are T cell receptor beta chains from one sample, sequenced in a study of patients and donors after allogeneic stem cell transplantation. TCRdb reprocessed the RT-PCR reads with MiXCR, giving one entry per CDR3 protein. The sample has 50,000 to 60,000 distinct CDR3 sequences, 10% to 15% seen once; the top ten hold 25% to 40%. The sequenced sample was blood, either unsorted or a sorted T cell fraction (not recorded which). These receptors originate from a human donor who was either an allogeneic HSCT recipient or a stem cell or donor lymphocyte infusion donor (not recorded which). It is not recorded whose cells these are; they may come from a transplant donor. Each CDR3 is given with its conserved first and last residue. The D gene is left open where the match is weak. Size is stated for part of the rows, as once, few or many counts, or as a class when the clone is expanded.

clone size,J gene,V gene,D gene,CDR3 length,CDR3 protein,CDR3 DNA
many,TRBJ2-3,TRBV15,.,16,CATSDPDAISTDTQYF,TGTGCCACCAGTGATCCGGACGCCATAAGCACAGATACGCAGTATTTT
many,TRBJ1-2,TRBV20-1,TRBD1,16,CSARTPRGQNNYGYTF,TGCAGTGCTAGAACGCCGAGGGGACAGAATAACTATGGCTACACCTTC
many,TRBJ1-2,TRBV5-5,.,14,CASSLEGANYGYTF,TGTGCCAGCAGCTTGGAGGGTGCTAACTATGGCTACACCTTC
many,TRBJ1-1,TRBV29-1,TRBD1,12,CSVGTGNTEAFF,TGCAGCGTCGGGACAGGGAACACTGAAGCTTTCTTT
few,TRBJ2-5,TRBV14,.,17,CASSLLTGRSSEETQYF,TGTGCCAGCAGCCTATTGACAGGTCGATCTTCGGAAGAGACCCAGTACTTC
many,TRBJ1-2,TRBV6-1,.,14,CASSCLRGFYGYTF,TGTGCCAGCAGTTGCCTCCGGGGGTTTTATGGCTACACCTTC
.,TRBJ2-7,TRBV6-2/TRBV6-3,TRBD1,14,CASSFRDSLYEQYF,TGTGCCAGCAGTTTCCGGGACAGTCTCTACGAGCAGTACTTC
many,TRBJ2-7,TRBV6-5,.,14,CASRGGSGPYEQYF,TGTGCCAGCCGTGGAGGATCGGGTCCCTACGAGCAGTACTTC
.,TRBJ1-2,TRBV27,.,14,CASSSVWTDYGYTF,TGTGCCAGCAGTTCAGTATGGACGGACTATGGCTACACCTTC
.,TRBJ1-2,TRBV12-3/TRBV12-4,.,13,CASSLDVDYGYTF,TGTGCCAGCAGCCTAGACGTTGACTATGGCTACACCTTC
many,TRBJ1-5,TRBV7-9,.,14,CATSAPGANQPQHF,TGTGCCACCAGTGCACCCGGGGCCAATCAGCCCCAGCATTTT
once,TRBJ2-7,TRBV27,.,14,CASSLLARGYEQYF,TGTGCCAGCAGTTTATTGGCCAGGGGATACGAGCAGTACTTC
.,TRBJ2-1,TRBV20-1,.,15,CSARAHPGPYNEQFF,TGCAGTGCTAGAGCCCATCCCGGCCCCTACAATGAGCAGTTCTTC
few,TRBJ2-1,TRBV18,TRBD2,15,CATLAGVGSYNEQFF,TGTGCCACATTAGCGGGAGTGGGCTCCTACAATGAGCAGTTCTTC
few,TRBJ2-7,TRBV10-3,TRBD2,15,CAISPEREDDVEQYF,TGTGCCATCAGCCCCGAGCGGGAGGACGATGTGGAGCAGTACTTC
few,TRBJ2-7,TRBV18,.,12,CASSPGSYEQYF,TGTGCCAGCTCACCCGGTTCCTACGAGCAGTACTTC
few,TRBJ1-5,TRBV2,.,17,CASTILGGRGSNQPQHF,TGTGCCAGCACCATCCTGGGGGGGAGAGGGAGCAATCAGCCCCAGCATTTT
few,TRBJ2-1,TRBV20-1,TRBD2,15,CSASGRAFKNNEQFF,TGCAGTGCTAGCGGGAGGGCCTTCAAAAACAATGAGCAGTTCTTC
.,TRBJ2-1,TRBV20-1,TRBD2,15,CSARTLAGGDNEQFF,TGCAGTGCTAGGACGTTAGCGGGAGGGGACAATGAGCAGTTCTTC
.,TRBJ2-2,TRBV5-6,TRBD1,16,CASSQEDRGYTGELFF,TGTGCCAGCAGCCAAGAGGACAGGGGGTACACCGGGGAGCTGTTTTTT
many,TRBJ2-6,TRBV24-1,TRBD1,16,CATSDGQVLGANVLTF,TGTGCCACCAGTGATGGACAGGTTCTGGGGGCCAACGTCCTGACTTTC
.,TRBJ2-3,TRBV24-1,.,14,CATSDLDRADTQYF,TGTGCCACCAGTGATTTGGATAGAGCAGATACGCAGTATTTT
few,TRBJ2-1,TRBV4-2,TRBD2,16,CASSPSGTSGYNEQFF,TGTGCCAGCAGCCCGTCCGGGACTAGCGGCTACAATGAGCAGTTCTTC
few,TRBJ2-7,TRBV20-1,.,12,CSARTASYEQYF,TGCAGTGCGCGGACAGCCAGCTACGAGCAGTACTTC
many,TRBJ2-1,TRBV4-2,TRBD2,14,CASSPTSGSYEQFF,TGTGCCAGCAGCCCGACTAGCGGGAGCTATGAGCAGTTCTTC
many,TRBJ1-4,TRBV12-3/TRBV12-4,.,12,CASSLRREKLFF,TGTGCCAGCAGTTTACGGCGTGAAAAACTGTTTTTT
few,TRBJ2-1,TRBV27,.,15,CASTPWGTQYNEQFF,TGTGCCAGCACCCCATGGGGGACCCAATACAATGAGCAGTTCTTC